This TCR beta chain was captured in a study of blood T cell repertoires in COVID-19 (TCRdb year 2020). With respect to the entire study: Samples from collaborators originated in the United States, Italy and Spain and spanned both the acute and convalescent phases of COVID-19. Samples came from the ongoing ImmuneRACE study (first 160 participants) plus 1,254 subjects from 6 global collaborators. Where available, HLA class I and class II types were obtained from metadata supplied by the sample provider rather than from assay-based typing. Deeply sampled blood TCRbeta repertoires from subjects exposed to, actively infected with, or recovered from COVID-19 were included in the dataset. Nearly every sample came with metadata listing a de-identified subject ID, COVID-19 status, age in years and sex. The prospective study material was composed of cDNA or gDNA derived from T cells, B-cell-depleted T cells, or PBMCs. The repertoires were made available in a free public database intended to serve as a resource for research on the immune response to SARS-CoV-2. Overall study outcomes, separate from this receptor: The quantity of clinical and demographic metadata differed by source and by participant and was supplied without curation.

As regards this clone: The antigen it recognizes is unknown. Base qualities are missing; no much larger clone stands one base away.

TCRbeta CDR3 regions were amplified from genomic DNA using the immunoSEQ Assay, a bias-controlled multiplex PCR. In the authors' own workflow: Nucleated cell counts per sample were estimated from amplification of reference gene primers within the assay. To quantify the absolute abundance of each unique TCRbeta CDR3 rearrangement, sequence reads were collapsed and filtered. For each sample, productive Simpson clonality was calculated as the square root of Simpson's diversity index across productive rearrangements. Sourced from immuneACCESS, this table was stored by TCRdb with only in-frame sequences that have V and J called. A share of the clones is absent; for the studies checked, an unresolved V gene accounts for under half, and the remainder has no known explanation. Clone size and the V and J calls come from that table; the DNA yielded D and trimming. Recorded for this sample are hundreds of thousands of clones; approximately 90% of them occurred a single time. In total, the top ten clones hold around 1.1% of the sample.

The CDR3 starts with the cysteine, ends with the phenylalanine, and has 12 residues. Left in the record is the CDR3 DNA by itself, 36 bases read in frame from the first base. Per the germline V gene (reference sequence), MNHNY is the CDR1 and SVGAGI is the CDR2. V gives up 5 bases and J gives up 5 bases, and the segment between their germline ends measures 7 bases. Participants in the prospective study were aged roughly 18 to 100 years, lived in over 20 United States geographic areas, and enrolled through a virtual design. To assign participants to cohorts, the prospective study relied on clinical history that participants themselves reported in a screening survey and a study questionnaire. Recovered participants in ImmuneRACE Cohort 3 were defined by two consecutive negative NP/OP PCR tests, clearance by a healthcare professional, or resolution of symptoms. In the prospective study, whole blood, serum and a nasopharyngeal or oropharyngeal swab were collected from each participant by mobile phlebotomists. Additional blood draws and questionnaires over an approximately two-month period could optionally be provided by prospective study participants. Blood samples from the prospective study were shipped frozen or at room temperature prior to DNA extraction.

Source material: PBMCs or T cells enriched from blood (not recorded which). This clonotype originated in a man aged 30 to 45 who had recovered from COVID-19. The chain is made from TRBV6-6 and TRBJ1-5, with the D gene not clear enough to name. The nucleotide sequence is TGTGCCAGCAGTACGGCGGATCAGCCCCAGCATTTT. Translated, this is CASSTADQPQHF.